One sample yielded the 15 T cell receptor beta chains listed below, sequenced in a study of CD8 T cells in ankylosing spondylitis (dated 2017 in TCRdb). Results and caveats for the whole study, not just this receptor: A TCR beta motif made up of 7 to 9 highly homologous amino acid variants appeared to be characteristic of blood from ankylosing spondylitis patients.

The protocol used for the library was 5' RACE. The sequencing machine was an Illumina HiSeq 2500. Clones were called with MiXCR by TCRdb after fastp trimmed the public reads at Q25, and only in-frame beta chains were retained. Records with the same CDR3 protein are collapsed into one entry carrying the most frequent genes and DNA. The sample table holds 330,000 or so distinct CDR3 sequences, of which less than 9.5% were seen once. Of the sample, roughly 15% falls within the top ten clones. These receptors' targets are unknown. Source material: blood, either unsorted or a sorted T cell fraction (not recorded which). The receptors derive from a male donor with ankylosing spondylitis.

This rearrangement joins TRBV3-1 to TRBJ2-5; D unresolved. V was cut by 0 bases and J by 11 bases, with 16 bases left in between. There are 14 residues in the CDR3. Germline V lookup: CDR1 LGHDT, CDR2 YNNKEL (reference sequence). The CDR3 region is CASSQDLGHNRQYF. CDR3 in DNA: TGTGCCAGCAGCCAAGACCTGGGCCACAATCGTCAGTACTTC.

This clonotype was picked up a small number of times. The CDR3 coding sequence is TGTGCCAGCAGTTACGGGACTAGCGGGACTAGCTTATACGAGCAGTACTTC. This encodes CASSYGTSGTSLYEQYF. The V gene is TRBV6-5, the J gene TRBJ2-7; 13 bases are a match to TRBD2. Germline V gene data show CDR1 as MNHEY and CDR2 as SVGAGI. The junction had 8 bases not matched to a gene; V was cut back by 2 bases and J by 4 bases. The CDR3 covers 17 residues.

The J gene is TRBJ2-5, the V gene TRBV5-1; D is ambiguous. Germline CDR1 is SGHRS and CDR2 is YFSETQ. The CDR3 totals 16 residues. V was pared by 4 bases and J by 1 base, with 17 bases between. The CDR3, as DNA: TGCGCCAGCAGCCCCCGACATGCCGCGAGCCAAGAGACCCAGTACTTC. Its protein is CASSPRHAASQETQYF.

There are a few counts of this clonotype. The chain combines TRBV23-1 with TRBJ2-7; 9 bases agree with TRBD1. TRBV23-1 is known as an ORF, though its function is uncertain. V was clipped by 0 bases and J by 6 bases; unmatched bases: 9. The CDR3 has 16 amino acids. CDR3 region: CASSQSTDRGLGEQYF. Here the CDR3 DNA reads TGCGCCAGCAGTCAATCGACGGACAGGGGTCTTGGCGAGCAGTACTTC.

The chain carries TRBV7-8 and TRBJ2-1; no clear D gene. This CDR3 is 15 amino acids long. Trimming cost V 0 bases and J 5 bases, with 11 bases left between them. Per germline, CDR1 SGHVS and CDR2 FQNEAQ. Here the CDR3 DNA reads TGTGCCAGCAGCTTAGCCCCCGGACGTCACAATGAGCAGTTCTTC. It translates to CASSLAPGRHNEQFF. Variable domain in full (rest from reference TRBV7-8 and TRBJ2-1): GAGVSQSPRYKVAKRGQDVALRCDPISGHVSLFWYQQALGQGPEFLTYFQNEAQLDKSGLPSDRFFAERPEGSVSTLKIQRTQQEDSAVYLCASSLAPGRHNEQFFGPGTRLTVL.

This clonotype was found many times. The V call is TRBV10-3, the J call TRBJ2-7; the match to TRBD1 covers 7 bases. Germline V gene data show CDR1 as ENHRY and CDR2 as SYGVKD. J was trimmed by 0 bases and V by 4 bases; bases with no gene match: 6. The CDR3 length is 15 residues. DNA for the CDR3: TGTGCCATCAGTGGACAGGGAAGGTTCTCCTACGAGCAGTACTTC. It translates to CAISGQGRFSYEQYF.

This clonotype appeared a few times. The chain carries TRBV24-1 and TRBJ2-1, with 7 nucleotides matching TRBD2. The CDR3 consists of 15 residues. Germline V gene data show CDR1 as KGHDR and CDR2 as SFDVKD. J was trimmed by 6 bases and V by 1 base; bases with no gene match: 5. This CDR3 reads CATSDFTLAANEQFF. As DNA, the CDR3 is TGTGCCACCAGTGATTTTACTCTAGCGGCCAATGAGCAGTTCTTC.

This clonotype turned up a few times. The rearrangement links TRBV20-1 to TRBJ2-7, with TRBD2 matching over 9 bases. Looked up from germline, CDR1 is DFQATT and CDR2 is SNEGSKA (reference sequence). This CDR3 contains 13 residues. The trim removed 6 bases at V and 3 bases at J, leaving 6 bases unmatched. CDR3 region: CSADLAGFYEQYF. The DNA for the CDR3 is TGCAGTGCGGATCTAGCGGGGTTCTACGAGCAGTACTTC.

The chain carries TRBV10-2 and TRBJ1-5; 8 nucleotides agree with TRBD1. The V and J ends lost 5 bases and 2 bases, in that order; junction bases with no gene match: 17. The CDR3 length is 19 residues. Germline-derived CDR1 and CDR2 are WSHSY and SAAADI. The chain's CDR3 is CASSKFGTGSDNRNQPQHF. The CDR3 coding sequence is TGCGCCAGCAGTAAGTTCGGGACAGGCAGCGATAATCGCAATCAGCCCCAGCATTTT.

There are a few counts of this clonotype. The V gene is TRBV9, the J gene TRBJ2-7; 9 bases map to TRBD1. The CDR3 loop spans 15 amino acids. The germline V gene encodes CDR1 SGDLS and CDR2 YYNGEE. Trimming at V came to 3 bases and at J to 5 bases, leaving 9 bases not matched to a gene. CDR3 nucleotides: TGTGCCAGCAGCGCGACCGGGACAGGGTTGCACGAGCAGTACTTC. As protein: CASSATGTGLHEQYF. The variable domain in full, completed from reference TRBV9 and TRBJ2-7, reads DSGVTQTPKHLITATGQRVTLRCSPRSGDLSVYWYQQSLDQGLQFLIQYYNGEERAKGNILERFSAQQFPDLHSELNLSSLELGDSALYFCASSATGTGLHEQYFGPGTRLTVT.

The V call is TRBV10-1, the J call TRBJ2-5; TRBD2 agrees at 10 bases. Trimming removed 1 base from V and 4 bases from J; junction bases left unmatched: 3. Germline V gene lookup returns CDR1 WNHNN and CDR2 SYGVQD (reference sequence). The CDR3 is 15 residues long. The CDR3 is CASSELAGGLETQYF. The CDR3 DNA is TGCGCCAGCAGTGAGTTAGCGGGAGGCTTAGAGACCCAGTACTTC.

This clonotype was counted only a few times. The J gene is TRBJ2-2, the V gene TRBV29-1, with a weak D call TRBD1 (6 bases). The CDR3 length is 17 residues. Trimming cost V 7 bases and J 0 bases, with 21 bases left between them. The germline V gene encodes CDR1 SQVTM and CDR2 ANQGSEA. CDR3 protein: CSARTAHQPSNTGELFF. The CDR3 nucleotides read TGCAGCGCGAGGACAGCCCACCAACCCTCGAACACCGGGGAGCTGTTTTTT.

Many counts were recorded for this clonotype. This chain connects TRBV11-2 to TRBJ2-1; 13 bases fit TRBD2. CDR1 and CDR2 from the germline V gene are SGHAT and FQNNGV. V was clipped by 0 bases and J by 3 bases; unmatched bases: 8. The length of the CDR3 is 19 residues. This CDR3 reads CASSLDAGTSGVIYNEQFF. The DNA of the CDR3 is TGTGCCAGCAGCTTAGATGCCGGGACTAGCGGGGTCATCTACAATGAGCAGTTCTTC.

This clonotype was counted ten times or more. The rearrangement joins TRBV2 to TRBJ1-3; D possibly corresponds to TRBD1 (5 bases). The CDR3 length is 15 residues. The ends were cut back, 6 bases at V and 0 bases at J, with 12 bases in the middle. Germline values: CDR1 SNHLY, CDR2 FYNNEI. As DNA, the CDR3 is TGTGCCAGCAGGGGGACTCCTCGCTCTGGAAACACCATATATTTT. Its translation: CASRGTPRSGNTIYF.

V gene TRBV5-1 combines with J gene TRBJ1-5, with D possibly being TRBD1 (6 bases). CDR3 length: 14 amino acids. The germline V gene has CDR1 SGHRS and CDR2 YFSETQ. V lost 4 bases and J lost 0, with 8 bases in between. As DNA, the CDR3 is TGCGCCAGCAGCCAGGGGAATAGCAATCAGCCCCAGCATTTT. Protein: CASSQGNSNQPQHF.